The present entry profiles one TCR beta chain with its context. Clones were read by immunoSEQ multiplex PCR, and TCRdb kept only the in-frame ones, dropping some. The table has over 120,000 clones, approximately 89% seen once. CDR1 MNHEY and CDR2 SMNVEV come from the germline V gene (reference sequence). The V gene lost 5 bases and the J gene lost 8 bases, with 24 bases spanning the gap. This CDR3 is built from 16 residues. The record originates from a study of blood T cell repertoires in COVID-19. This receptor was identified in a woman aged 50 to 60 with acute or convalescent COVID-19. The chain couples TRBV27 to TRBJ1-2, with D maybe TRBD1 (5 bases). Sequencing input: peripheral blood. CDR3: CASSPLSGGGLGGYTF. The CDR3 DNA follows: TGTGCCAGCAGTCCCCTAAGCGGGGGAGGGTTGGGGGGCTACACCTTC.